Many counts were recorded for the clone carrying this TCR beta chain. The antigen is unknown. The ends were cut back, 6 bases at V and 5 bases at J, with 17 bases in the middle. CDR1 MDHEN and CDR2 SYDVKM come from the germline V gene. The CDR3 spans 15 residues. The source of the sample is a study of T cells in Graves' hyperthyroidism and ophthalmopathy. Study results and limitations: Blood held most thyroid clonotypes expanded above 0.001 frequency.

Active moderate-to-severe ophthalmopathy, Clinical Activity Score at least 3, NOSPECS at least 4, under 3 months' duration. Together with thyroid ultrasound, orbital computed tomography, serum thyroxine and TRAb, clinical symptoms were used for diagnoses. PBMCs stemmed from approximately 9.1 ml fresh peripheral blood. Amplification of TCR beta CDR3 regions was performed using RNA transcripts as template. Primed by the HTBI set, a first-round RT-PCR was run on the TCR CDR3. TCRdb re-called the multiplex PCR reads through MiXCR, storing one row per CDR3 protein. The table lists over 250,000 distinct CDR3 sequences, 15% to 20% of them singletons.

The rearrangement joins TRBV28 to TRBJ1-5; D is possibly TRBD1 (5 bases). The specimen sequenced was blood. The receptor comes from a woman aged 55-75 years with Graves' ophthalmopathy. CDR3 coding DNA: TGTGCCAGCAGCCCCTTAGTCAGGGTCCATCAGCCCCAGCATTTT. Translation: CASSPLVRVHQPQHF.